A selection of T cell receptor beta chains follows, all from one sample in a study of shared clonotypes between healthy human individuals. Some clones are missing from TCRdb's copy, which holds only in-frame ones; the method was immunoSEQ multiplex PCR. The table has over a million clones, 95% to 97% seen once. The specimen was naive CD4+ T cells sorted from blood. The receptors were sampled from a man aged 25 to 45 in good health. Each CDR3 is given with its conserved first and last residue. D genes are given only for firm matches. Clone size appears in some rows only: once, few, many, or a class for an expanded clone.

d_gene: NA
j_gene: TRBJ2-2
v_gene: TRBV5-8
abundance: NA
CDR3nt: TGTGCCAGCGACTATCCACCGAACACCGGGGAGCTGTTTTTT
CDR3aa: CASDYPPNTGELFF

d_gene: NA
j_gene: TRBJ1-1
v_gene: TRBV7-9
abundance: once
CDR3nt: TGTGCCAGCAGCTTAGGGGGGGATAGGCCTGAAGCTTTCTTT
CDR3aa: CASSLGGDRPEAFF

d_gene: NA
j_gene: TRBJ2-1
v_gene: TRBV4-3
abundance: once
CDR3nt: TGCGCCAGCAGCCGGAGTAGGCAGGCGCGCTACAATGAGCAGTTCTTC
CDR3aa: CASSRSRQARYNEQFF

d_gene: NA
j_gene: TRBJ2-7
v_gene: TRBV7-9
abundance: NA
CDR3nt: TGTGCCAGCAGCACCTCGCGAGGAGCGGTCAGCTCCTACGAGCAGTACTTC
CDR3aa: CASSTSRGAVSSYEQYF

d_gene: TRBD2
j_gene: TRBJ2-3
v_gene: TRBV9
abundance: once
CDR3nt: TGTGCCAGCAGCCCAGGGACTAGCGGGAGGTCAGATACGCAGTATTTT
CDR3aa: CASSPGTSGRSDTQYF

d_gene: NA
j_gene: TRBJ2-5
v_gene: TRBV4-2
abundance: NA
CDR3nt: TGTGCCAGCAGCCAAGAAGTGGGGACCAGAGAGACCCAGTACTTC
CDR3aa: CASSQEVGTRETQYF

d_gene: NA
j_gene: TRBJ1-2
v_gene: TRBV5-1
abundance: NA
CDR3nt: TGCGCCAGCAGTTTCCGAATCGGAGATGGCTACACCTTC
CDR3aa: CASSFRIGDGYTF

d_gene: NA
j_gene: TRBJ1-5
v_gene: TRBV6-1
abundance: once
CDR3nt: TGTGCCAGCAGTGAGCACAGGGTACAGCCCCAGCATTTT
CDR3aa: CASSEHRVQPQHF

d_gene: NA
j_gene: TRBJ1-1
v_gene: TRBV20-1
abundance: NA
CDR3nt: TGCAGTGCTACTAGGGCTGAAGCCTTCTTT
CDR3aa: CSATRAEAFF

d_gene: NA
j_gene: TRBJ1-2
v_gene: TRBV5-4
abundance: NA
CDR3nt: TGTGCCAGCAGCTTGGGGGGAGAAAACTATGGCTACACCTTC
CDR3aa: CASSLGGENYGYTF

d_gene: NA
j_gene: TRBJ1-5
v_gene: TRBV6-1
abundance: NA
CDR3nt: TGTGCCAGCAGTGTAGGAGGTTACCAGCCCCAGCATTTT
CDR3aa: CASSVGGYQPQHF

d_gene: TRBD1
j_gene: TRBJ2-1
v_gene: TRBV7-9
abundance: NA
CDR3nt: TGTGCCAGCAGCTACGGACAGGGAGGATTCAATGAGCAGTTCTTC
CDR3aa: CASSYGQGGFNEQFF

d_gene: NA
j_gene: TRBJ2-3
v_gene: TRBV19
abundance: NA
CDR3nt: TGTGCCAGTAGTAAAATACGCATAAAGGCAGATACGCAGTATTTT
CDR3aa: CASSKIRIKADTQYF

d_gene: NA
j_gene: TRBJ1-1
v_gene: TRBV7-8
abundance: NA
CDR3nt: TGTGCCATACTGAGACAACCGAACACTGAAGCTTTCTTT
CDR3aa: CAILRQPNTEAFF

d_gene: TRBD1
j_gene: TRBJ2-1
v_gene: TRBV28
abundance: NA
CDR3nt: TGTGCCAGCAGTCCGCGACAGGGGGCGTTTAATGAGCAGTTCTTC
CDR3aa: CASSPRQGAFNEQFF

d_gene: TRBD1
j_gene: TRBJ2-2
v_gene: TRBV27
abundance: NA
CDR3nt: TGTGCCAGCAACAGTTTCAGTGACAGGGCGAACACCGGGGAGCTGTTTTTT
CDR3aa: CASNSFSDRANTGELFF

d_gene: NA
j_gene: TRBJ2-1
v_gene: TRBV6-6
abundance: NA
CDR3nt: TGTGCCAGCAGTCCGGACAGCTACAATGAGCAGTTCTTC
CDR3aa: CASSPDSYNEQFF

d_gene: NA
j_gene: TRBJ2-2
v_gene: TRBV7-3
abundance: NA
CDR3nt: TGTGCCAGCAGCGCCACAGGGCCACTCGTCACCGGGGAGCTGTTTTTT
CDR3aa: CASSATGPLVTGELFF

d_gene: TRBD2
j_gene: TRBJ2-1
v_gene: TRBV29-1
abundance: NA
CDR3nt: TGCAGCGTTGTGGAGCGGGACCACTACAATGAGCAGTTCTTC
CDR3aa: CSVVERDHYNEQFF

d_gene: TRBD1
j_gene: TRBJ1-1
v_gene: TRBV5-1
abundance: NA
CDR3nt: TGCGCCAGCAGCTTGTCCCGGGACAGGGTTTTGAACACTGAAGCTTTCTTT
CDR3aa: CASSLSRDRVLNTEAFF

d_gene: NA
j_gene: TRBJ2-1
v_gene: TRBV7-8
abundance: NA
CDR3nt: TGTGCCAGCAGCACGGCCTACAATGAGCAGTTCTTC
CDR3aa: CASSTAYNEQFF

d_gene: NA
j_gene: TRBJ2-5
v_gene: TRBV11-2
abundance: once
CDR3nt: TGTGCCAGCAGCTCCCTGCGCAGGCGTGGGCAAGAGACCCAGTACTTC
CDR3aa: CASSSLRRRGQETQYF

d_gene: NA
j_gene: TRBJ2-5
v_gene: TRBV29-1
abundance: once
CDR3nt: TGCAGCGTTGAATGGGGTAGCGGAGAAGAGACCCAGTACTTC
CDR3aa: CSVEWGSGEETQYF

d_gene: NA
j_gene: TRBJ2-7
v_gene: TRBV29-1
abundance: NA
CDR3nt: TGCAGCGTTGGCTTCAGGGGAACCTACGAGCAGTACTTC
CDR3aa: CSVGFRGTYEQYF

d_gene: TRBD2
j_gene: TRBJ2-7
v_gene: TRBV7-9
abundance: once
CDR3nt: TGTGCCAGCAGCACTTCTGCCGGACTAGGTTACGAGCAGTACTTC
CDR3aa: CASSTSAGLGYEQYF

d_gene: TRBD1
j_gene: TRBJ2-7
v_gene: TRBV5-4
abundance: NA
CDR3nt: TGTGCCAGCAGCGGGACAGGATATATGGGGCAGTACTTC
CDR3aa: CASSGTGYMGQYF

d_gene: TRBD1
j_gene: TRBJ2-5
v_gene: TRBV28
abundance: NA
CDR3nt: TGTGCCAGCAGTCTCTTTGGGACAGGGGTGCTTGAGACCCAGTACTTC
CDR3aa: CASSLFGTGVLETQYF

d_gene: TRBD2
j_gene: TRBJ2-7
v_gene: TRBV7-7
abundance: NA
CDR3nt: TGTGCTAGCAGCCCAAGCGGGAGGGCCAACGAGCAGTACTTC
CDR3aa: CASSPSGRANEQYF

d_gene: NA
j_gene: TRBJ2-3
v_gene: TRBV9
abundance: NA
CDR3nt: TGTGCCAGCAGCGCGACTAGTCAGGACACAGATACGCAGTATTTT
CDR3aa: CASSATSQDTDTQYF

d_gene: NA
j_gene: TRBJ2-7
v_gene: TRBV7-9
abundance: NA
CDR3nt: TGTGCCAGCAGCTTGAACGGGGCCGGGGAGCAGTACTTC
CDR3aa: CASSLNGAGEQYF

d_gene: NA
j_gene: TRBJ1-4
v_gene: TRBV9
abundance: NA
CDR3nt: TGTGCCAGCAGCTACAGGGTGGATGAAAAACTGTTTTTT
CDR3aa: CASSYRVDEKLFF

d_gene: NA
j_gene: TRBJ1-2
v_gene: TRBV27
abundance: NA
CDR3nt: TGTGCCAGCAGTTTATCAGGCTTTAACTATGGCTACACCTTC
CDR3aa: CASSLSGFNYGYTF

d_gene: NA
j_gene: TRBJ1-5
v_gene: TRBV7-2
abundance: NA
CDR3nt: TGTGCCAGCAGCTTAGGCGGGAATCGACCCCAGCATTTT
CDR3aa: CASSLGGNRPQHF

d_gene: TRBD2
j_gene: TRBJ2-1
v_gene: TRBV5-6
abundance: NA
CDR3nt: TGTGCCAGCAGCCCAGACCTTCTCGCGGGGGGACTACTCAGGCAGTTCTTC
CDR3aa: CASSPDLLAGGLLRQFF

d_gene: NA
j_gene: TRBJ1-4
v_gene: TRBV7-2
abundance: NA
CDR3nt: TGTGCCAGCAGCCTTGACATGGAGGTAGCAACTAATGAAAAACTGTTTTTT
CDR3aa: CASSLDMEVATNEKLFF

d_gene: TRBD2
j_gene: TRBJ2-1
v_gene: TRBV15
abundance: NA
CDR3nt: TGTGCCACCAGCAGAGGGGACGGACTAGCGGTATCCCATGAGCAGTTCTTC
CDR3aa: CATSRGDGLAVSHEQFF

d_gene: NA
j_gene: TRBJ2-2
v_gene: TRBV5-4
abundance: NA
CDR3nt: TGTGCCAGCAGACGACCCGACACCGGGGAGCTGTTTTTT
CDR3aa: CASRRPDTGELFF

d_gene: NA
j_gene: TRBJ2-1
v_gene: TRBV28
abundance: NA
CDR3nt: TGTGCCAGCAGTTTAATCGGGGGATCTTCGAATTACAATGAGCAGTTCTTC
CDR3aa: CASSLIGGSSNYNEQFF

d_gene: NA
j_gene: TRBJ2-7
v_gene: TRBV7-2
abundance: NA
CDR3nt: TGTGCCAGCAGCTTAGTTCTCTACGAGCAGTACTTC
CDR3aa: CASSLVLYEQYF

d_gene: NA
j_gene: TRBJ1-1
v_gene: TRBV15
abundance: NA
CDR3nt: TGTGCCACCAGCAGAGTGTCAGGGGACACTGAAGCTTTCTTT
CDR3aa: CATSRVSGDTEAFF

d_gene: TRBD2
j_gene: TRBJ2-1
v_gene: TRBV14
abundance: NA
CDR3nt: TGTGCCAGCAGAAATAGCGGGAGCGCCCCCAATGAGCAGTTCTTC
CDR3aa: CASRNSGSAPNEQFF

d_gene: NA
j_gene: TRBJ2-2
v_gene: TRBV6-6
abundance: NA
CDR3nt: TGTGCCAGCAGTTACGTGGGACGCTTAAACACCGGGGAGCTGTTTTTT
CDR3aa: CASSYVGRLNTGELFF

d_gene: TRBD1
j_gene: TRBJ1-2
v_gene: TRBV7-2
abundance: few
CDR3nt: TGTGCCAGCAGCAACCTGACGGGACAGGGGTACTATGGCTACACCTTC
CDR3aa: CASSNLTGQGYYGYTF

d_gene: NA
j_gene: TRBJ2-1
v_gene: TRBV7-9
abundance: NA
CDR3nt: TGTGCCAGCAGCTTCAATGGGCCGTACAATGAGCAGTTCTTC
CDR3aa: CASSFNGPYNEQFF

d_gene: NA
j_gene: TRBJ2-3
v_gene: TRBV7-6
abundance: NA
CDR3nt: TGTGCCAGCAGCTTAGTCTTGCAGAAGCTACATAGCACAGATACGCAGTATTTT
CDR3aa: CASSLVLQKLHSTDTQYF

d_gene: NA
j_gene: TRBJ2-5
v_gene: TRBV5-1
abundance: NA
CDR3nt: TGCGCCAGCAGCTTATCTCAAGAGACCCAGTACTTC
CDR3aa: CASSLSQETQYF

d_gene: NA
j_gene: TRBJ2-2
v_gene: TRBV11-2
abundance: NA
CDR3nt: TGTGCCAGCAGCTTCTTCGCAGGGGCTCCCGGGGAGCTGTTTTTT
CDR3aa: CASSFFAGAPGELFF

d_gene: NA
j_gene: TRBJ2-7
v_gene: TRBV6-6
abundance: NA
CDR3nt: TGTGCCAGCAGTTACTCCCGGACGGCCTACGAGCAGTACTTC
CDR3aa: CASSYSRTAYEQYF

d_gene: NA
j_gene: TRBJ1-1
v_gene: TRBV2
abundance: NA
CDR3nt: TGTGCCAGCAGTGAACAGGGATGGAGGAACACTGAAGCTTTCTTT
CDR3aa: CASSEQGWRNTEAFF

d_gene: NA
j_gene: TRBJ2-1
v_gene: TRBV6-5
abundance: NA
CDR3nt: TGTGCCAGCCGAGGATACAATGAGCAGTTCTTC
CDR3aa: CASRGYNEQFF

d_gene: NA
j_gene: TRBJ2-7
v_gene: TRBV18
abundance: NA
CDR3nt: TGTGCCAGCTCACCACCTAATATGAACAGGGCCTACGAGCAGTACTTC
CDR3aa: CASSPPNMNRAYEQYF

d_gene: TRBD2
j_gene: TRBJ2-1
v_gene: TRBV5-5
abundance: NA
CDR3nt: TGTGCCAGCAGCTTGGGAGGACTAGCGGGGATTAATGAGCAGTTCTTC
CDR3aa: CASSLGGLAGINEQFF

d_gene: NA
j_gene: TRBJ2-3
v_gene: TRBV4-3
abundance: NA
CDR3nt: TGCGCCAGCAGCCAAGGGATAGCAGATACGCAGTATTTT
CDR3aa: CASSQGIADTQYF